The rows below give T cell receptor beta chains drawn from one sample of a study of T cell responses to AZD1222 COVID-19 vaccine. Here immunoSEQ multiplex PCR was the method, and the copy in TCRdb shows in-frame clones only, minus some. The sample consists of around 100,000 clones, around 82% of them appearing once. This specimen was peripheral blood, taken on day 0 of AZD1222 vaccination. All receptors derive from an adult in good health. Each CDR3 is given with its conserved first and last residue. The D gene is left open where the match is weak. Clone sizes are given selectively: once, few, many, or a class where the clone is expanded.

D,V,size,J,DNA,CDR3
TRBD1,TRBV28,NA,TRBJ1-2,TGTGCCAGCAGTTACCTAGGGACAGGGAAGGGCTACACCTTC,CASSYLGTGKGYTF
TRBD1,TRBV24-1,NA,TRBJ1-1,TGTGCCACCTCGGACAGGACCACTGAAGCTTTCTTT,CATSDRTTEAFF
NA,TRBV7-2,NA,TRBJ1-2,TGTGCCAGCAGCTTAAATATTGGAGAGCCCTATGGCTACACCTTC,CASSLNIGEPYGYTF
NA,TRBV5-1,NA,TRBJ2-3,TGCGCCAGCAGCTTGGGGGTTCCTTCTAGCGGCACAGATACGCAGTATTTT,CASSLGVPSSGTDTQYF
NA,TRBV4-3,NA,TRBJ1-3,TGCGCCAGCAGCCAATCACAGAACCCCCTCTCTGGAAACACCATATATTTT,CASSQSQNPLSGNTIYF
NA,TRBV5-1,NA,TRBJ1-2,TGCGCCAGCAGCTTGGGGGGCGAGTCCAAGATCTATGGCTACACCTTC,CASSLGGESKIYGYTF
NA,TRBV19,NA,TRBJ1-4,TGTGCCAGTAGTATCGCCGGTGGAGGTAATGAAAAACTGTTTTTT,CASSIAGGGNEKLFF
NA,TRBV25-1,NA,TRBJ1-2,TGTGCCAGCAGCCTACAAAACAGGGATGGCTACACCTTC,CASSLQNRDGYTF
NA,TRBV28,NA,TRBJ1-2,TGTGCCAGCAGTTTAAACAGCCTCTTAAACTATGGCTACACCTTC,CASSLNSLLNYGYTF
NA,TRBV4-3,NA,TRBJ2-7,TGCGCCAGCAGCCGTCTAGACGGGAGCTCCTACGAGCAGTACTTC,CASSRLDGSSYEQYF
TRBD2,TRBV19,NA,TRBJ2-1,TGTGCCAGTAGTGGGAAAGGGATAGCGGGAGGGTTGAGCTCCTACAATGAGCAGTTCTTC,CASSGKGIAGGLSSYNEQFF
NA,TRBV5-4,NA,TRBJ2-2,TGTGCCAGCAGCTTGCGCACACCCAGGGGCACCGGGGAGCTGTTTTTT,CASSLRTPRGTGELFF
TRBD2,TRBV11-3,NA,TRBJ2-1,TGTGCCAGCAGCTTAGGTCTAGCGGACGATGAGCAGTTCTTC,CASSLGLADDEQFF
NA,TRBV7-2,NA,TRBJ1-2,TGTGCCAGCAGCCCGGGAAACGCCTATGGCTACACCTTC,CASSPGNAYGYTF
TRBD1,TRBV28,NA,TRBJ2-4,TGTGCCAGCAGTCTTCCGACCAGGGACAGGTTTCAGTACTTC,CASSLPTRDRFQYF
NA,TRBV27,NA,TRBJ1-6,TGTGCCAGCAGCCGGGGGGCACCCTATAATTCACCCCTCCACTTT,CASSRGAPYNSPLHF
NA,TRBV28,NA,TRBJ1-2,TGTGCCAGCAGCTACGGGATAACAGGGATCATCAACTATGGCTACACCTTC,CASSYGITGIINYGYTF
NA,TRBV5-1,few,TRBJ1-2,TGCGCCAGCAGCTCCGGACCAGTGGCCTATGGCTACACCTTC,CASSSGPVAYGYTF
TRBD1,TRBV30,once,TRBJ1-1,TGTGCCTGGAACCCCGGGACAGGACGAACGGTTTTCTTT,CAWNPGTGRTVFF
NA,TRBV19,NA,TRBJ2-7,TGTGCCAGTAGTATTACCCAGCGGGCCTCAACAACCTACGAGCAGTACTTC,CASSITQRASTTYEQYF
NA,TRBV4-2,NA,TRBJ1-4,TGTGCCAGCAGCCAAGATCGAGGGGCGGCTAATGAAAAACTGTTTTTT,CASSQDRGAANEKLFF
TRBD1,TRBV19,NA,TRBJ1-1,TGTGCCAGTAATTCTCCAGGGGGAAACACTGAAGCTTTCTTT,CASNSPGGNTEAFF
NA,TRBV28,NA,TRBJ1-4,TGTGCCAGCAGTTCCTCCCGAACCCCTTTGGAGGAAAAACTGTTTTTT,CASSSSRTPLEEKLFF
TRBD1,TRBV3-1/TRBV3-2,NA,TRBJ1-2,TGTGCCAGCAGCCAGGCCATAACAGGGGGCAGTGGCTACACCTTC,CASSQAITGGSGYTF
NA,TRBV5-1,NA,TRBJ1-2,TGCGCCAGTCAAGGTACCGGCTATGGCTACACCTTC,CASQGTGYGYTF